Listed below are T cell receptor beta chains from one sample, sequenced in a study of T cell changes during pregnancy in multiple sclerosis. The data were produced by immunoSEQ multiplex PCR, yet TCRdb's version contains in-frame clones alone and is incomplete. This table has just over 40,000 clones, roughly nine tenths appearing once. This specimen was CD4+ T cells from peripheral blood mononuclear cells, taken in the first trimester of pregnancy. These receptors were obtained from a female donor with multiple sclerosis, enrolled in a pregnancy study. Both conserved end residues are part of each CDR3.

TRBJ2-3 TRBV5-1 CASSSLAGQGPDTQYF
TRBJ2-7 TRBV2 CASSPTGMETYEQYF
TRBJ2-1 TRBV19 CASVHRNNEQFF
TRBJ2-3 TRBV4-3 CASSQDRQDSTDTQYF
TRBJ1-1 TRBV6-1 CASSEAWNSLTEAFF
TRBJ2-5 TRBV5-1 CASSGVAEGEETQYF
TRBJ1-5 TRBV19 CASQPGPGAPQHF
TRBJ2-1 TRBV30 CAWGRDYQSSYNEQFF
TRBJ1-1 TRBV27 CASSLPGTEAFF
TRBJ1-1 TRBV7-9 CASSFRLRAEAFF
TRBJ2-5 TRBV6-1 CASSPVPSGETQYF
TRBJ2-3 TRBV11-2 CASSPRGDTQYF
TRBJ2-1 TRBV7-2 CASSLASGGGWNEQFF
TRBJ1-1 TRBV18 CASSPATAEAFF
TRBJ1-5 TRBV7-8 CASSSRQAVSNQPQHF
TRBJ2-5 TRBV5-1 CASSSGKQETQYF
TRBJ2-2 TRBV7-8 CASSPGRLAGAGELFF
TRBJ2-1 TRBV5-1 CASSLLVNEQFF
TRBJ1-2 TRBV4-1 CASSQDPRLASYGYTF
TRBJ2-5 TRBV19 CASSQGTQETQYF
TRBJ2-7 TRBV5-1 CASSPLAGTNEQYF
TRBJ1-4 TRBV9 CASSVGMGQGYEKLFF
TRBJ2-7 TRBV21-1 CASSPDRGSHEQYF
TRBJ2-7 TRBV7-8 CASSLGRRRGPGEQYF
TRBJ1-5 TRBV5-1 CASSTGLSNQPQHF
TRBJ2-3 TRBV5-8 CASSLGKLTGATSTDTQYF
TRBJ1-1 TRBV6-6 CASSYSRADEAFF
TRBJ2-5 TRBV2 CASSDPVGPKETQYF
TRBJ1-1 TRBV30 CAWSVLTANTEAFF
TRBJ1-3 TRBV7-9 CVREDENTIYF
TRBJ2-2 TRBV27 CASRREALNTGELFF
TRBJ2-6 TRBV5-6 CASSLEQGAGGANVLTF
TRBJ2-2 TRBV19 CASSIFTGGIGELFF
TRBJ2-7 TRBV11-2 CASSTVQGRFYEQYF
TRBJ1-4 TRBV5-8 CASSGDSATNEKLFF
TRBJ1-1 TRBV27 CASSPRTGNTEAFF
TRBJ1-1 TRBV5-1 CASSSGTENTEAFF
TRBJ1-5 TRBV30 CAWRPAGYNQPQHF
TRBJ1-5 TRBV19 CASSRRTGGKMSNQPQHF
TRBJ2-2 TRBV19 CASSLVTSGANTGELFF
TRBJ1-2 TRBV6-5 CASSGQIDYGYTF
TRBJ2-1 TRBV25-1 CASMRGGLDEQFF
TRBJ2-2 TRBV9 CASSYQGGGELFF
TRBJ2-5 TRBV19 CASSRSAVWTQYF
TRBJ2-7 TRBV6-5 CASSRDRNYEQYF